This is a list of T cell receptor beta chains from one sample in a study of blood T cell repertoires in COVID-19. Assay: immunoSEQ multiplex PCR; the TCRdb copy retains only in-frame clones and omits some. The sample yields 200,000 to 250,000 clones, approximately 86% seen once. Material for sequencing was PBMCs or T cells enriched from blood (not recorded which). The origin of the receptors is a woman between 45 and 65 years old with acute COVID-19. Both conserved end residues are part of each CDR3. The order of the fields is V gene, D gene, J gene, clone size, CDR3 protein, CDR3 DNA. A D gene is named only where the DNA matches it firmly. Clone sizes are given selectively: once, few, many, or a class where the clone is expanded.

TRBV21-1	NA	TRBJ2-1	NA	CASSKDRETEQFF	TGTGCCAGCAGTAAGGACAGGGAAACTGAGCAGTTCTTC
TRBV28	NA	TRBJ1-5	NA	CASSLSMPGLVSNQPQHF	TGTGCCAGCAGTTTATCTATGCCAGGGCTAGTAAGCAATCAGCCCCAGCATTTT
TRBV2	TRBD2	TRBJ2-5	once	CASRRGLAGETQYF	TGTGCCAGCAGAAGGGGACTAGCAGGGGAGACCCAGTACTTC
TRBV5-1	NA	TRBJ1-2	NA	CASSLDRNYGYTF	TGCGCCAGCAGCTTGGACCGGAACTATGGCTACACCTTC
TRBV9	NA	TRBJ2-3	NA	CASSPSGTSTDTQYF	TGTGCCAGCAGCCCCAGTGGGACTAGCACAGATACGCAGTATTTT
TRBV6-5	TRBD1	TRBJ2-7	once	CASKREPGQGYEQYF	TGTGCCAGTAAGAGGGAGCCGGGACAGGGGTACGAGCAGTACTTC
TRBV2	TRBD1	TRBJ1-5	once	CASRLQGYNQPQHF	TGTGCCAGCAGACTACAGGGGTACAATCAGCCCCAGCATTTT
TRBV27	TRBD2	TRBJ2-7	NA	CASSLSLTSGSYEQYF	TGTGCCAGCAGTTTATCTCTGACTAGCGGGAGTTACGAGCAGTACTTC
TRBV19	NA	TRBJ2-7	NA	CASSNHGGLSYEQYF	TGTGCCAGTAGTAATCACGGAGGCCTCTCCTACGAGCAGTACTTC
TRBV12-5	TRBD1	TRBJ1-1	NA	CASGLAPRPDRAIMGEAFF	TGTGCTAGTGGTTTGGCCCCACGTCCGGACAGGGCGATTATGGGTGAAGCTTTCTTT
TRBV21-1	NA	TRBJ2-7	NA	CASSKGARGQYF	TGTGCCAGCAGCAAAGGAGCCCGGGGGCAGTACTTC
TRBV11-2	TRBD1	TRBJ2-5	NA	CASSLGPRTGGKETQYF	TGTGCCAGCAGCTTAGGCCCAAGGACAGGGGGCAAAGAGACCCAGTACTTC
TRBV7-9	TRBD1	TRBJ1-3	NA	CASSPQGAGNTIYF	TGTGCCAGCAGCCCCCAGGGGGCTGGAAACACCATATATTTT
TRBV9	NA	TRBJ1-1	NA	CASNRENTEAFF	TGTGCCAGCAATCGGGAGAACACTGAAGCTTTCTTT
TRBV7-3	TRBD1	TRBJ1-1	NA	CASSLVAGGQAFF	TGTGCCAGCAGCTTAGTGGCAGGGGGACAGGCTTTCTTT
TRBV18	NA	TRBJ2-2	NA	CASSPTDTGELFF	TGTGCCAGCTCACCGACAGACACCGGGGAGCTGTTTTTT
TRBV2	TRBD1	TRBJ1-4	NA	CASSGDRVGEKLFF	TGTGCCAGCAGTGGGGACAGGGTTGGGGAAAAACTGTTTTTT
TRBV7-6	TRBD1	TRBJ1-1	NA	CASSLVGGRGTEAFF	TGTGCCAGCAGCTTAGTAGGGGGCCGAGGCACTGAAGCTTTCTTT
TRBV24-1	TRBD2	TRBJ2-2	NA	CATSDPTSGRTGELFF	TGTGCCACCAGTGACCCGACTAGCGGGCGCACCGGGGAGCTGTTTTTT
TRBV7-2	NA	TRBJ2-3	once	CASSLVQGTDTQYF	TGTGCCAGCAGCTTAGTTCAGGGCACAGATACGCAGTATTTT
TRBV28	TRBD1	TRBJ1-3	NA	CASTQGGSGNTIYF	TGTGCCAGCACCCAGGGGGGCTCTGGAAACACCATATATTTT
TRBV7-6	NA	TRBJ2-1	NA	CASSLAPLFKGPYNEQFF	TGTGCCAGCAGCTTAGCACCTTTATTTAAGGGGCCCTACAATGAGCAGTTCTTC
TRBV7-2	NA	TRBJ2-7	NA	CASSYPPRGYEQYF	TGTGCCAGCAGCTACCCCCCCAGGGGCTACGAGCAGTACTTC
TRBV16	NA	TRBJ1-1	NA	CASSQSGGSTEAFF	TGTGCCAGCAGCCAATCAGGCGGTAGCACTGAAGCTTTCTTT
TRBV7-3	TRBD1	TRBJ2-7	once	CASSPQGAGYEQYF	TGTGCCAGCAGCCCCCAGGGGGCGGGATACGAGCAGTACTTC
TRBV2	NA	TRBJ2-7	NA	CASMGTNYEQYF	TGTGCCTCGATGGGGACAAACTACGAGCAGTACTTC
TRBV14	NA	TRBJ1-6	NA	CASSDTLNSPLHF	TGTGCCAGCAGCGACACCCTGAATTCACCCCTCCACTTT
TRBV27	TRBD2	TRBJ2-5	NA	CASSLGLAGDETQYF	TGTGCCAGCAGTTTAGGACTAGCGGGAGATGAGACCCAGTACTTC
TRBV19	TRBD2	TRBJ2-1	NA	CASSISGNSYNEQFF	TGTGCCAGTAGTATTAGCGGGAACTCCTACAATGAGCAGTTCTTC
TRBV5-4	TRBD1	TRBJ1-5	few	CASSPSGGQPQHF	TGTGCCAGCAGCCCGTCAGGGGGTCAGCCCCAGCATTTT
TRBV7-9	NA	TRBJ2-7	NA	CASSLGQGGWYEQYF	TGTGCCAGCAGCTTAGGGCAGGGTGGATGGTACGAGCAGTACTTC
TRBV12-3/TRBV12-4	NA	TRBJ2-3	NA	CASSAPGDTQYF	TGTGCCAGCAGCGCACCCGGGGATACGCAGTATTTT
TRBV10-3	TRBD1	TRBJ2-7	NA	CAISGGQGPYEQYF	TGTGCCATCAGTGGTGGACAGGGGCCCTACGAGCAGTACTTC
TRBV11-1	NA	TRBJ2-1	NA	CASSLERVRGEQFF	TGTGCCAGCAGCTTAGAGAGGGTCCGGGGTGAGCAGTTCTTC
TRBV6-5	NA	TRBJ1-4	NA	CASSFQRETNEKLFF	TGTGCCAGCAGTTTCCAGCGGGAAACTAATGAAAAACTGTTTTTT
TRBV27	TRBD1	TRBJ2-5	NA	CASKNRDSFTQYF	TGTGCCAGCAAAAACCGGGACAGTTTTACCCAGTACTTC
TRBV4-2	TRBD1	TRBJ1-6	NA	CASSQDHRGNNSPLHF	TGTGCCAGCAGCCAAGATCACAGGGGTAATAATTCACCCCTCCACTTT
TRBV9	TRBD2	TRBJ2-5	NA	CASSVGRTSGSRETQYF	TGTGCCAGCAGCGTAGGCCGGACTAGCGGGAGTCGGGAGACCCAGTACTTC
TRBV27	NA	TRBJ2-1	NA	CASSYSRYNEQFF	TGTGCCAGCAGCTATTCGAGATACAATGAGCAGTTCTTC
TRBV28	TRBD2	TRBJ2-3	NA	CAISGRAVDTQYF	TGTGCCATTAGCGGGAGGGCCGTAGATACGCAGTATTTT
TRBV7-3	TRBD1	TRBJ2-7	NA	CASSLNPQGVDEQYF	TGTGCCAGCAGCTTAAACCCTCAGGGGGTTGACGAGCAGTACTTC
TRBV28	TRBD2	TRBJ2-1	NA	CASSFGGRGQFF	TGTGCCAGCAGTTTTGGCGGGAGAGGGCAGTTCTTC
TRBV18	TRBD1	TRBJ1-1	NA	CASSPRQGNTEAFF	TGTGCCAGCTCACCAAGACAGGGGAACACTGAAGCTTTCTTT
TRBV7-2	TRBD1	TRBJ1-5	NA	CASSSRQGSQPQHF	TGTGCCAGCAGCTCGAGACAGGGAAGTCAGCCCCAGCATTTT
TRBV4-2	NA	TRBJ1-6	NA	CASSQPGVKSSNSPLHF	TGTGCCAGCAGCCAACCAGGGGTCAAGTCTAGTAATTCACCCCTCCACTTT
TRBV11-2	NA	TRBJ2-1	NA	CASSTDFFSYNEQFF	TGTGCCAGCAGCACCGACTTCTTCTCCTACAATGAGCAGTTCTTC
TRBV27	NA	TRBJ2-7	once	CASTVRVGSYEQYF	TGTGCCAGCACAGTTCGGGTGGGCTCCTACGAGCAGTACTTC
TRBV18	NA	TRBJ1-5	NA	CASSQGQNQPQHF	TGTGCCAGCTCGCAGGGACAAAATCAGCCCCAGCATTTT
TRBV7-3	TRBD1	TRBJ2-1	NA	CASSLIPGQGRASSYNEQFF	TGTGCCAGCAGCTTAATTCCGGGACAGGGCAGAGCAAGCTCCTACAATGAGCAGTTCTTC
TRBV3-1/TRBV3-2	TRBD2	TRBJ2-1	NA	CASSPRTSGSGSEQFF	TGTGCCAGCAGCCCCCGGACTAGCGGGAGTGGTAGTGAGCAGTTCTTC
TRBV19	TRBD1	TRBJ1-5	few	CASNRDRVNQPQHF	TGTGCCAGTAACAGAGACAGGGTAAATCAGCCCCAGCATTTT